These 30 T cell receptor beta chains originate from one sample sequenced in a study of T cell clonality in common variable immunodeficiency. General study results and limits: Common variable immunodeficiency TCR beta sequences reportedly had fewer deletions and N-nucleotide insertions.

Profiled with immunoSEQ multiplex PCR; TCRdb holds only in-frame clones, not every one. The sample was found to contain more than 20,000 clones, and every one recurs. These TCRs' antigens remain unknown. Sequencing was done on a sample of peripheral blood mononuclear cells. These receptors originate from a human donor with common variable immunodeficiency.

In its sample, this clone was seen many times. The CDR3 DNA, read in part, is TGTGCCATCAGTGAGCAGGTTAGCAATCAGCCC. Its translation: CAISEQVSNQP. The CDR3 as a whole reads CAISEQVSNQPQHF. This chain links TRBV10-3 with TRBJ1-5, with D unclear. The sequenced fragment ends 3 residues before the CDR3 boundary, so the rest is inferred from the germline J gene. The length of the CDR3 is 14 residues. Trimming cost V 2 bases and J 0 bases, with 5 bases left between them. The V gene's germline CDR1 is ENHRY and CDR2 SYGVKD.

This clone was picked up many times. The read ends 3 residues shy of where the CDR3 ends; the end is completed using the germline J gene. This rearrangement joins TRBV5-1 to TRBJ2-7; D is perhaps TRBD2 (5 bases). Germline V gives CDR1 SGHRS, CDR2 YFSETQ. The CDR3 has 16 residues. V was clipped by 4 bases and J by 2 bases, with 19 bases between them. Partial CDR3 DNA: TGCGCCAGCAGCGTCCTGGGTACCGTCGGGGCCTACGAG. It yields the protein CASSVLGTVGAYE. Given in full, the CDR3 is CASSVLGTVGAYEQYF.

This clone counts as medium-sized. The sequenced fragment ends 3 residues before the CDR3 boundary, so the rest is inferred from the germline J gene. The chain carries TRBV29-1 and TRBJ2-2, with D perhaps TRBD2 (6 bases). Trimming removed 7 bases at V and 3 bases at J, with 12 bases between. Germline V gives CDR1 SQVTM, CDR2 ANQGSEA. This CDR3 is 13 amino acids long. The CDR3 region is CSAQRRDTGELFF. The DNA read from the CDR3 is TGCAGCGCTCAGAGGAGGGACACCGGGGAG.

The table lists this clone with many counts. The read terminates 3 residues before the CDR3 end, so the remaining end is supplied by the germline J gene. The chain carries TRBV2 and TRBJ2-1; 7 positions agree with TRBD1. Trimming removed 5 bases from V and 1 base from J; junction bases left unmatched: 8. The CDR3 sequence is 16 residues long. The germline CDR1 and CDR2 sequences are SNHLY and FYNNEI. Partial CDR3 DNA: TGTGCCAGCAGTTTGAGGGGGCCCGAGTCCTACAATGAG. Its protein is CASSLRGPESYNE. The complete CDR3 protein is CASSLRGPESYNEQFF. Drawing the rest from reference TRBV2 and TRBJ2-1, the complete variable domain is EPEVTQTPSHQVTQMGQEVILRCVPISNHLYFYWYRQILGQKVEFLVSFYNNEISEKSEIFDDQFSVERPDGSNFTLKIRSTKLEDSAMYFCASSLRGPESYNEQFFGPGTRLTVL.

This clone was picked up many times. Compared with germline, one end of the junction differs, possibly owing to a read error. The read stops 3 residues short of the end of the CDR3; the missing end is completed from the germline J gene. The chain is built from TRBV4-2 and TRBJ2-1; TRBD2 matches at 8 bases. The length of the CDR3 is 16 residues. The germline V gene encodes CDR1 LGHNA and CDR2 YNFKEQ. The CDR3 region is CASSQVAGPGYNEQFF. The covered CDR3 bases are TGCGCCAGCAGCCAAGTAGCGGGGCCGGGTTACAATGAG.

This clone was seen at least ten times. Coverage ceases 3 residues before the CDR3 finishes, and the germline J gene fills in the end. The chain has TRBV18 and TRBJ2-5, with D possibly matching TRBD1 (6 bases). The CDR3 is 15 residues long. The V gene's germline CDR1 is KGHSH and CDR2 LQKENI. V lost 5 bases and J 4 bases, leaving 17 bases between the germline ends. The CDR3 spells CASSASWGPGETQYF. CDR3 DNA, as far as it was read: TGTGCCAGCTCAGCCTCGTGGGGGCCGGGAGAGACC.

This clone appeared many times. The read ends 3 residues shy of where the CDR3 ends; the end is completed using the germline J gene. The gene calls are TRBV19 and TRBJ2-2; TRBD2 matches at 8 bases. The J segment lost 6 bases and the V segment lost 6 bases, leaving 9 bases of the junction unmatched. Germline assignment: CDR1 LNHDA and CDR2 SQIVND (reference sequence). The length of the CDR3 is 15 residues. The CDR3: CASSLPGLGSGELFF. The sequenced part of the CDR3 DNA is TGTGCCAGTAGCCTGCCGGGACTAGGGTCCGGGGAG.

This clone was seen ten or more times. The CDR3 extends 3 residues past the end of the read, so its final part is completed from the germline J gene. The rearrangement links TRBV18 to TRBJ2-2, with D perhaps TRBD1 (5 bases). The V and J ends lost 2 bases and 4 bases respectively, with 14 bases between them. The CDR3 spans 16 residues. Germline CDR1 is KGHSH and CDR2 is LQKENI. CDR3 DNA (partial): TGTGCCAGCTCACCATTAAATTCTGGGGCCACCGGGGAG. Amino acid sequence: CASSPLNSGATGE. The entire CDR3 reads CASSPLNSGATGELFF.

This clone appeared a few times. The DNA ends 3 residues before the CDR3 does, and the rest of the CDR3 is filled in from the germline J gene. The J gene is TRBJ1-5, the V gene TRBV6-2 or TRBV6-3; D possibly corresponds to TRBD1 (6 bases). V was clipped by 0 bases and J by 7 bases, with 13 bases between them. Looked up from germline, CDR1 is MNHEY and CDR2 is SVGEGT. CDR3 length: 15 amino acids. CDR3 sequence: CASSYSSTGYQPQHF. The part of the CDR3 DNA that was read is TGTGCCAGCAGTTACTCGTCAACAGGGTACCAGCCC.

This clone was seen at least ten times. CDR3 DNA (partial): TGCAGCGTTGAAGATCCGGCACAGGCACAAAGAACCGGGGAG. It is translated as CSVEDPAQAQRTGE. The CDR3 in full is CSVEDPAQAQRTGELFF. This chain uses TRBV29-1 with TRBJ2-2; D is perhaps TRBD1 (5 bases). Coverage ceases 3 residues before the CDR3 finishes, and the germline J gene fills in the end. The CDR3 spans 17 residues. Germline-derived CDR1 and CDR2 are SQVTM and ANQGSEA. Trimming left V 0 bases short and J 5 bases short, with 19 bases between.

The table lists this clone with many counts. The CDR3 end is not reached by the read, which stops 3 residues before it; the germline J gene fills it in. The chain has TRBV4-2 and TRBJ1-4; D may be TRBD1 (6 bases). The CDR3 length is 15 residues. Trimming removed 1 base at V and 7 bases at J, with 13 bases between. Germline V CDR1 and CDR2: LGHNA, YNFKEQ. CDR3 loop: CASSQAGGQGEKLFF. The sequenced CDR3 bases are TGTGCCAGCAGCCAAGCCGGGGGGCAGGGTGAAAAA.

This clone came up many times. The read ends 3 residues early relative to the CDR3; the germline J gene fills the gap. This chain links TRBV7-2 with TRBJ2-5, with D possibly being TRBD1 (7 bases). The CDR3 has 15 amino acids. Germline-derived CDR1 and CDR2 are SGHTA and FQGNSA. Trimming removed 5 bases at V and 5 bases at J, with 18 bases between. The CDR3 DNA, read in part, is TGTGCCAGCAGCCCGCCCCCGACAGGGAGGGAGACC. Translation gives CASSPPPTGRET. The full CDR3 is CASSPPPTGRETQYF.

This clone was found many times. The read terminates 3 residues before the CDR3 end, so the remaining end is supplied by the germline J gene. V usage is TRBV6-2 or TRBV6-3 and J usage is TRBJ1-3, with D perhaps matching TRBD1 (6 bases). V dropped 5 bases and J dropped 2 bases, with 13 bases sitting between them. The CDR3 is 15 residues long. Germline V gene sequence: CDR1 MNHEY, CDR2 SVGEGT. Partial CDR3 DNA: TGTGCCAGCAGTACTCGGACAGAGGCTGGAAACACC. This translates into CASSTRTEAGNT. The entire CDR3 protein reads CASSTRTEAGNTIYF.

This clone was seen at least ten times. The CDR3 end is not reached by the read, which stops 3 residues before it; the germline J gene fills it in. The gene calls are TRBV6-2 or TRBV6-3 and TRBJ2-5; TRBD1 matches at 10 bases. The CDR3 is made up of 15 amino acids. J lost 3 bases, V lost 6 bases, and 7 bases had no gene match. Germline values: CDR1 MNHEY, CDR2 SVGEGT. This chain's CDR3 is CASSLTGGAEETQYF. Incomplete CDR3 DNA: TGTGCCAGCAGCCTGACAGGGGGCGCAGAAGAGACC.

This clone has a handful of counts. The read is 3 residues too short to cover the CDR3 end, so that end is filled in from the germline J gene. This chain connects TRBV10-2 to TRBJ2-3, with 8 bases fitting TRBD2. CDR3 size: 15 residues. Germline V gene lookup returns CDR1 WSHSY and CDR2 SAAADI. J gave up 0 bases and V 5 bases, and 4 bases lay outside the gene matches. The covered CDR3 bases are TGCGCCAGCAGTCCGGGACTAGAAAGCACAGATACG. It translates to CASSPGLESTDT. The entire CDR3 reads CASSPGLESTDTQYF.

There are many counts of this clone. The read ends 3 residues shy of where the CDR3 ends; the end is completed using the germline J gene. This sequence joins TRBV9 and TRBJ2-7; 7 bases are shared with TRBD2. Trimming took 0 bases from V and 4 from J; bases not matched to a gene: 7. This CDR3 contains 15 residues. The germline V gene encodes CDR1 SGDLS and CDR2 YYNGEE. The part of the CDR3 DNA that was read is TGTGCCAGCAGCGTAGAGGCGGGGGAGACGTACGAG. It yields the protein CASSVEAGETYE. The complete CDR3 reads CASSVEAGETYEQYF.

This clone is medium-sized. The read stops 3 residues short of the end of the CDR3; the missing end is completed from the germline J gene. The V call is TRBV29-1, the J call TRBJ2-3, with a weak D call TRBD2 (6 bases). The CDR3 length is 13 residues. Germline CDR1 SQVTM, CDR2 ANQGSEA. Trimming stripped 4 bases from V and 1 base from J, with 9 bases between. CDR3: CSVGRGGTDTQYF. Incomplete CDR3 DNA: TGCAGCGTTGGGCGGGGAGGCACAGATACG.

Many counts were recorded for this clone. The CDR3 here is CAIRNPDSNTEAFF. The CDR3 DNA, read in part, is TGTGCCATCAGAAACCCCGACAGTAACACTGAA. The rearrangement links TRBV10-3 to TRBJ1-1, with D tentatively TRBD1 (5 bases). The CDR3 goes on 3 residues after the read ends, and that part is filled in from the germline J gene. This CDR3 region has 14 residues. With 6 bases removed from V and 2 bases from J, the gap between germline ends came to 13 bases. Looked up from germline, CDR1 is ENHRY and CDR2 is SYGVKD.

This clone appeared many times. One junction end disagrees with the germline gene, perhaps due to a read error. The read halts 3 residues ahead of the CDR3 end, with the missing end drawn from the germline J gene. The chain employs TRBV4-2 and TRBJ2-4, with D perhaps TRBD1 (5 bases). The CDR3 runs 15 residues. From germline, CDR1 is LGHNA and CDR2 YNFKEQ. The DNA read from the CDR3 is TGCGCCAGCAGCCAAGATGGGGCAGGGAATACCCTT. It translates to CASSQDGAGNTL. In full, the CDR3 reads CASSQDGAGNTLQYF.

This clone was seen a handful of times. Read coverage stops 3 residues before the CDR3 terminus; the germline J gene supplies the remainder. This chain links TRBV5-1 with TRBJ1-6; maybe TRBD1 (6 bases). The length of the CDR3 is 16 residues. V was pared by 2 bases and J by 9 bases, with 18 bases between. CDR1 is SGHRS, CDR2 YFSETQ, per germline. The sequenced part of the CDR3 DNA is TGCGCCAGCAGCTTTACACAGGGTCGGGTGGGTTCACCC. This gives the protein CASSFTQGRVGSP. From start to end, the CDR3 is CASSFTQGRVGSPLHF.

In this sample, this clone turned up many times. Read sequence stops 3 residues before the CDR3 end, and the germline J gene provides the missing end. The chain uses TRBV6-1 and TRBJ2-7; 15 bases align to TRBD2. CDR3 size: 19 residues. V shed 1 base, J shed 3 bases, and the junction held 10 bases outside the gene matches. In germline, CDR1 is MNHNS, CDR2 SASEGT. The CDR3 loop is CASSEGGTSGGPTLYEQYF. Incomplete CDR3 DNA: TGTGCCAGCAGTGAAGGGGGGACTAGCGGGGGGCCCACCCTCTACGAG.

This clone was detected ten times or more. The read terminates 3 residues ahead of where the CDR3 ends, so the germline J gene completes it. The V and J genes are TRBV5-6 and TRBJ1-5, with TRBD1 identical over 7 bases. The CDR3 has 15 amino acids. CDR1 and CDR2 from the germline V gene are SGHDT and YYEEEE. The trim removed 3 bases at V and 5 bases at J, leaving 8 bases unmatched. The CDR3 bases that were read are TGTGCCAGCAGCTATCTAGGGGGCGCGGATCAGCCC. As protein: CASSYLGGADQP. The entire CDR3 sequence reads CASSYLGGADQPQHF.

This clone was detected ten times or more. The CDR3 goes on 3 residues after the read ends, and that part is filled in from the germline J gene. V usage is TRBV2 and J usage is TRBJ2-7, with D possibly matching TRBD2 (5 bases). Trimming removed 10 bases at V and 3 bases at J, with 10 bases between. The CDR3 loop spans 11 amino acids. Germline V gives CDR1 SNHLY, CDR2 FYNNEI. CDR3 region: CATGLHYEQYF. The sequenced CDR3 bases are TGTGCCACTGGACTTCACTACGAG.

This clone has a count of ten or more. The read gets to within 3 residues of the CDR3 end, and the germline J gene fills in the rest. V usage is TRBV2 and J usage is TRBJ2-1; D not resolved. This CDR3 region has 13 residues. Germline-derived CDR1 and CDR2 are SNHLY and FYNNEI. The V and J ends lost 10 bases and 0 bases respectively, with 10 bases between them. CDR3 DNA, as far as it was read: TGTGCCACCGACGACTCCTCCTACAATGAG. It codes for CATDDSSYNE. From start to end, the CDR3 is CATDDSSYNEQFF.

This clone was recorded many times. The missing CDR3 end, 3 residues past where the read stops, is filled in from the germline J gene. The chain carries TRBV20-1 and TRBJ2-7; 11 bases map to TRBD2. The CDR3 is 14 residues long. Germline trimming cut 2 bases from V and 6 bases from J; bases unmatched to any gene: 6. CDR1 is DFQATT and CDR2 is SNEGSKA in the germline V gene (reference sequence). CDR3 residues: CSARSSGGRSEQYF. The CDR3 bases that were read are TGCAGTGCTAGATCTAGCGGGGGGCGGTCCGAG.

This clone is judged medium-sized. The DNA ends 3 residues before the CDR3 does, and the rest of the CDR3 is filled in from the germline J gene. The chain combines TRBV20-1 with TRBJ1-2, with D possibly TRBD1 on 5 matching bases. Germline assignment: CDR1 DFQATT and CDR2 SNEGSKA (reference sequence). CDR3 length equals 15 residues. V was cut by 5 bases and J by 7 bases, with 23 bases left in between. Partial CDR3 DNA: TGCAGTGCTGTAGACCCATGGCGGGGGGAACGTGGC. Its protein is CSAVDPWRGERG. From start to end, the CDR3 is CSAVDPWRGERGYTF.

The table lists this clone with many counts. Read data end 3 residues before the CDR3 end; the end is taken from the germline J gene. The chain carries TRBV7-8 and TRBJ2-7, with 9 bases aligning to TRBD1. CDR3 length equals 15 residues. V lost 5 bases, J lost 4 bases, and 9 bases stayed unmatched. CDR1 is SGHVS and CDR2 is FQNEAQ in the germline V gene. The covered CDR3 bases are TGTGCCAGCAGCGCCCGACAGGGGGTATCGTACGAG. This codes for CASSARQGVSYE. The full CDR3 is CASSARQGVSYEQYF.

This clone was recorded at least ten times. The DNA ends 3 residues before the CDR3 does, and the rest of the CDR3 is filled in from the germline J gene. The chain recombines TRBV5-1 with TRBJ2-3, with D unclear. This CDR3 has 15 residues. The V end was cut by 4 bases, the J end by 2 bases, with 14 bases between. Per germline, CDR1 SGHRS and CDR2 YFSETQ. This CDR3 reads CASSDERRFTDTQYF. CDR3 DNA, as far as it was read: TGCGCCAGCAGCGACGAGCGTAGGTTCACAGATACG.

This clone is medium-sized by share. The CDR3 end lies 3 residues beyond the end of the read and is filled in from the germline J gene. The genes are TRBV6-1 and TRBJ2-1, with 8 bases lining up with TRBD2. Trimming removed 2 bases from V and 0 bases from J; junction bases left unmatched: 0. This CDR3 is built from 15 residues. Germline values: CDR1 MNHNS, CDR2 SASEGT. The CDR3 sequence is CASSELAGSYNEQFF. The sequenced CDR3 bases are TGTGCCAGCAGTGAACTAGCGGGCTCCTACAATGAG.

This clone was recorded many times. The CDR3 goes on 3 residues after the read ends, and that part is filled in from the germline J gene. This rearrangement joins TRBV27 to TRBJ1-2; 7 bases align to TRBD1. Looked up from germline, CDR1 is MNHEY and CDR2 is SMNVEV (reference sequence). The CDR3 sequence is 13 residues long. V dropped 6 bases and J dropped 1; count of bases not matched to a gene: 2. This CDR3 is CASRYRGNYGYTF. The sequenced CDR3 bases are TGTGCCAGCAGGTACAGGGGTAACTATGGC.